This T cell receptor (beta chain) was recovered during a study of PD-1 blockade in classical Hodgkin lymphoma. As for this clone: Its specificity is not known.

Time point of the sample: cycle 4 day 1 (C4D1), after more than five weeks of nivolumab. With no exception, relapse followed autologous stem cell transplantation in all patients, and brentuximab vedotin exposure varied. Study-wide points: Exclusion was applied to patients who started nivolumab under 1 year after ASCT. The study found that TCR diversity rose significantly by C4D1 in CD4+ but not CD8+ cells. Baseline diversity was lower in partial responders and progressors than complete responders. It was reported that newly diagnosed patients had less baseline TCR diversity than healthy donors.

Using immunoSEQ multiplex PCR, the repertoire was profiled, and TCRdb retains in-frame clones only, with some absent. Of about 64,000 clones listed, approximately 94% are singletons. Germline V gene lookup returns CDR1 SGHVS and CDR2 FQNEAQ. The CDR3 runs 15 residues. With 0 bases removed from V and 0 bases from J, the gap between germline ends came to 9 bases. This clonotype originated in a human donor with classical Hodgkin lymphoma. This chain links TRBV7-8 with TRBJ2-7; D uncertain. The material was peripheral blood mononuclear cells (PBMCs), obtained before the fourth cycle of nivolumab. As DNA, the CDR3 is TGTGCCAGCAGCTTAGCGGACCAGGACTCCTACGAGCAGTACTTC. Translating it yields CASSLADQDSYEQYF.